This T cell receptor beta chain was retrieved from a study of hypomethylating agent response in myelodysplastic syndrome. This CDR3 is built from 18 residues. Trimming cost V 4 bases and J 5 bases, with 21 bases left between them. Germline V gene sequence: CDR1 MDHEN, CDR2 SYDVKM. Details on this clone: As yet, its antigen is unknown.

Study-wide results and limits: Novel MDS antigen recognition by shared GLIPH2 clusters is possible but unvalidated. The cohort was small, with only 11 patients analyzed.

Method: immunoSEQ multiplex PCR; TCRdb's copy keeps in-frame clones and lacks some. The sample consists of roughly 9,300 clones, approximately 83% of them appearing once. Sequenced material: bone marrow, taken before or after starting hypomethylating agent treatment for myelodysplastic syndrome (not recorded which). This receptor was obtained from a human donor with myelodysplastic syndrome. V is TRBV28 and J is TRBJ2-6; TRBD1 might be the D (6 bases). CDR3 DNA: TGTGCCAGCAGTTCCGTACCGGGACAACCCTCCTGGGCCAACGTCCTGACTTTC. Translating gives CASSSVPGQPSWANVLTF.